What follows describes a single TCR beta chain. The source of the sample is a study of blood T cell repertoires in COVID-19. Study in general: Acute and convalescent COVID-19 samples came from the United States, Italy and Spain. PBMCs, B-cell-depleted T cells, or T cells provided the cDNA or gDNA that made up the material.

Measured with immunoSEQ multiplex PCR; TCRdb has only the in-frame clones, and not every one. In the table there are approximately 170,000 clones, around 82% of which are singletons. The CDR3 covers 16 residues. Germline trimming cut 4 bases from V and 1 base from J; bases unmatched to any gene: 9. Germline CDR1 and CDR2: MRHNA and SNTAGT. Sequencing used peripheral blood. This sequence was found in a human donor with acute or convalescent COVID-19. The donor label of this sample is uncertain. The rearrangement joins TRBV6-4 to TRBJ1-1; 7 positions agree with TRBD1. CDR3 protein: CASSVPTGAKNTEAFF. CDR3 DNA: TGTGCCAGCAGTGTACCAACAGGGGCCAAGAACACTGAAGCTTTCTTT.